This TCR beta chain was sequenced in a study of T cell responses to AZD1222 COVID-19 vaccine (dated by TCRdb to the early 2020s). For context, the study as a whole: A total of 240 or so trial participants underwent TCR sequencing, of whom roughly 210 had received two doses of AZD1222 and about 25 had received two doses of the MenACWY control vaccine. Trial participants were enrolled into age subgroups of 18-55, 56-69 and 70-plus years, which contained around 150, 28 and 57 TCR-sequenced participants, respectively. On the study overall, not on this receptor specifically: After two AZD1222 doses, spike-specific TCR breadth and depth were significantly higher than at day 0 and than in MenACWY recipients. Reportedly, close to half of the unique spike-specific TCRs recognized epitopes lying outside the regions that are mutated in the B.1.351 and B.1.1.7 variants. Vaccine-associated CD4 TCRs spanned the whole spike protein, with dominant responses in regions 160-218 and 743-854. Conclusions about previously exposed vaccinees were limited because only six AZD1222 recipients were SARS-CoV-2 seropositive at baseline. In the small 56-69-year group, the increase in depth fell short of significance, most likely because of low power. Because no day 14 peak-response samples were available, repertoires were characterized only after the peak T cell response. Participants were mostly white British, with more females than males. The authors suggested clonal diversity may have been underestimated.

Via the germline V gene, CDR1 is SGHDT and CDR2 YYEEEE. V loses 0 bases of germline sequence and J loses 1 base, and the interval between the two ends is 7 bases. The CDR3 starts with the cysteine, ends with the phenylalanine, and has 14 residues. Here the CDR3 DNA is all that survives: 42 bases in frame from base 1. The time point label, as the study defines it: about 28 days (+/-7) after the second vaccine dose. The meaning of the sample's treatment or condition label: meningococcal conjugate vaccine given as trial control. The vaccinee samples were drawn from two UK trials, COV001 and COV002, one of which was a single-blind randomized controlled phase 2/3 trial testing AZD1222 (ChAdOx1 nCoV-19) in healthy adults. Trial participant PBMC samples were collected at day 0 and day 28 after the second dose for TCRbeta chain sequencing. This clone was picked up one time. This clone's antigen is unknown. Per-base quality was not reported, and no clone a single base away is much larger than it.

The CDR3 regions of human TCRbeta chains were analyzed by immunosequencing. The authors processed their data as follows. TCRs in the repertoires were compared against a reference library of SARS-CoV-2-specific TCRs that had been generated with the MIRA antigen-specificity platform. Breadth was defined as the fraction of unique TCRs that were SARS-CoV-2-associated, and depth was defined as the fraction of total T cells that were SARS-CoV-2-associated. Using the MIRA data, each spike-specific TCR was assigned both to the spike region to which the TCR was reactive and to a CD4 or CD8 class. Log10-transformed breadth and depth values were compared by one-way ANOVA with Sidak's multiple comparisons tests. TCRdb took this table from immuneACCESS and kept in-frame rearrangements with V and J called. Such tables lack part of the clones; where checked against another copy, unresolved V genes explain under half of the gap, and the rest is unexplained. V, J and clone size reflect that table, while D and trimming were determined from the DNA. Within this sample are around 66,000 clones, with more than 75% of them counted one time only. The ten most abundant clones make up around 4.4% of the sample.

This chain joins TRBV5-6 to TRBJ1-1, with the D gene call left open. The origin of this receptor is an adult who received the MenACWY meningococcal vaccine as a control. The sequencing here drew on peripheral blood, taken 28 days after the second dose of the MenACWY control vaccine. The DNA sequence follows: TGTGCCAGCAGCTTGGGTCTGACGAACACTGAAGCTTTCTTT. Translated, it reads CASSLGLTNTEAFF.